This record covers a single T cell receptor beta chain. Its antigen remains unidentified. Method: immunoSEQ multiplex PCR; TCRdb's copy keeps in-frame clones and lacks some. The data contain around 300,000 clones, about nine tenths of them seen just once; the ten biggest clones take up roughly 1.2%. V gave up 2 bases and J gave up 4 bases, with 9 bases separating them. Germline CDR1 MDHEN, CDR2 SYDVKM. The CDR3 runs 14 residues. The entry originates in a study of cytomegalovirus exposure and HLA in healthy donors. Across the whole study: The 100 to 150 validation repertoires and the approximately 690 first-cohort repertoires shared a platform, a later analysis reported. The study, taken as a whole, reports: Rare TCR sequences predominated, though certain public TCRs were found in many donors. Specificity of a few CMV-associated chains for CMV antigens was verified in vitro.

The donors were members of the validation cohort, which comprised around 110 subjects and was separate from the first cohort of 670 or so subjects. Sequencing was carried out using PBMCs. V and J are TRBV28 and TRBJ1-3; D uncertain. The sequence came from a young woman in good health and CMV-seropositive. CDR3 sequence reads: CASSLKTYGNTIYF. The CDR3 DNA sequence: TGTGCCAGCAGTTTAAAAACCTACGGAAACACCATATATTTT.